This TCR beta chain was obtained from a study of beta chain features in type 1 diabetes. Across the study: Healthy donors resembled patients in age, gender and cell yields.

Heparinised blood was drawn once per donor, averaging roughly 120 mL. The CDR3 has 15 amino acids. Trimming took off 0 bases at V and 5 bases at J, with 12 bases between the two ends. Germline lookup yields CDR1 SGHRS and CDR2 YFSETQ. This clone occurred a few times. Antigen unknown. Study-wide findings and caveats: Among all four CD4+ subsets, Type 1 diabetes patients had TCRB CDR3s that were moderately but significantly shorter. Over-representation of high TCR-expressing cells was a possible consequence of cDNA sequencing. For patients, the naive, central memory and Treg TCRB repertoires appeared more alike than for healthy donors.

Expressed TCRB transcripts were sequenced, since all the RNA that had been isolated was reverse transcribed. The assay was immunoSEQ multiplex PCR, and TCRdb's table has in-frame clones only and misses some. The data contain hundreds of thousands of clones, around 15% of them singletons. This chain links TRBV5-1 with TRBJ2-1; D unclear. The receptor was derived from a man younger than 35 with type 1 diabetes. Sequencing was performed on naive CD4+ T cells from blood. For the CDR3, the DNA is TGCGCCAGCAGCTTGGGCCAGACAACCCACAATGAGCAGTTCTTC. It codes for CASSLGQTTHNEQFF.